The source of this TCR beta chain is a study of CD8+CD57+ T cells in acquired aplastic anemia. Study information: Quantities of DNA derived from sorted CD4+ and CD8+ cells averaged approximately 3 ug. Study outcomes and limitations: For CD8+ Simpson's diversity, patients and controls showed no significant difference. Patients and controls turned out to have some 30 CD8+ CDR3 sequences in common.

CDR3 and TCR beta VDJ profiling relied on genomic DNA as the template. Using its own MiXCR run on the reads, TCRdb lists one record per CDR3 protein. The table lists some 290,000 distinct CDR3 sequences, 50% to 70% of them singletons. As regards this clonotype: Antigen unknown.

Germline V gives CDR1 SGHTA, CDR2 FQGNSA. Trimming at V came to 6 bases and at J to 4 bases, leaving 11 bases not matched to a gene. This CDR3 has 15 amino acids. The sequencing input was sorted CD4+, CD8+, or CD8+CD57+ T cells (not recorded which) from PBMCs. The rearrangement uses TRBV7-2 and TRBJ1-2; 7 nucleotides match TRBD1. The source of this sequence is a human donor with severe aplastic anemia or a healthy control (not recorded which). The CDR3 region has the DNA TGTGCCAGCAGTCACGAACAGGGGTATGCCTATGGCTACACCTTC. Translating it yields CASSHEQGYAYGYTF. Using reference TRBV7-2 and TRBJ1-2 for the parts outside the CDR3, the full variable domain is GAGVSQSPSNKVTEKGKDVELRCDPISGHTALYWYRQSLGQGLEFLIYFQGNSAPDKSGLPSDRFSAERTGGSVSTLTIQRTQQEDSAVYLCASSHEQGYAYGYTFGSGTRLTVV.